The present T cell receptor beta chain was sequenced within a study of Ad26.COV2.S vaccination and SARS-CoV-2 variants. Study conclusions and caveats: Responses of spike-specific T cells (both CD8+ and CD4+) reportedly showed substantial breadth after vaccination.

Profiling relied on immunoSEQ multiplex PCR, and the TCRdb table lists in-frame clones only, not all of them. The data contain 350,000 to 450,000 clones, about 85% of them singletons. The treatment: roughly 20 received Ad26.COV2.S at low or high dose, single or two shots; roughly 5 received placebo; per-sample allocation not given. Sample collection was performed on day 63 after the first vaccine or placebo injection. A remark on this clone: Antigen specificity is unknown.

Germline loops: CDR1 MDHEN, CDR2 SYDVKM. The CDR3 sequence is 17 residues long. V shed 7 bases and J 3 bases; nucleotides not matched to a gene: 10. This chain links TRBV28 with TRBJ2-7; TRBD2 matches 15 bases. The material sequenced was peripheral blood, taken in a trial of Ad26.COV2.S vaccine versus placebo. This sequence was found in a person aged 18-65 years who received the Ad26.COV2.S COVID-19 vaccine or a placebo. The CDR3 sequence: CASTLRTSGRGGYEQYF. The CDR3 DNA follows: TGTGCCAGCACCCTTCGGACTAGCGGGAGGGGAGGCTACGAGCAGTACTTC.